Detailed here is one T cell receptor beta chain. CDR1 and CDR2 (germline): SGHRS, YFSETQ. V dropped 4 bases and J dropped 2 bases, with 15 bases sitting between them. The CDR3 extends over 15 amino acids. TCRdb's table, derived via immunoSEQ multiplex PCR, lists solely in-frame clones and lacks some. The table includes 40,000 to 55,000 clones, 85% to 95% detected once. Sequenced material: PBMCs. This TCR derives from a man in his forties with rheumatoid arthritis. The chain is built from TRBV5-1 and TRBJ2-5; D might be TRBD1 (6 bases). The CDR3 DNA reads as TGCGCCAGCAGCGGGGGCTACGGGCTTCAAGAGACCCAGTACTTC. This gives the protein CASSGGYGLQETQYF. The full variable domain, completed using reference TRBV5-1 and TRBJ2-5, is KAGVTQTPRYLIKTRGQQVTLSCSPISGHRSVSWYQQTPGQGLQFLFEYFSETQRNKGNFPGRFSGRQFSNSRSEMNVSTLELGDSALYLCASSGGYGLQETQYFGPGTRLLVL.